This T cell receptor beta chain is drawn from a study of T cell responses to AZD1222 COVID-19 vaccine. The study, taken as a whole, reports: Baseline seropositivity characterized only a handful of AZD1222 recipients. The donor cohort was predominantly white British with a female majority, and clonal diversity may have been underestimated.

CDR1 and CDR2 (germline): SNHLY, FYNNEI. This CDR3 comprises 14 residues. V was pared by 5 bases and J by 4 bases, with 11 bases between. Worth noting for this clone: The antigen remains unidentified.

The repertoire was sequenced with immunoSEQ multiplex PCR; TCRdb's copy has only in-frame clones and lacks some. The sample carries under 95,000 clones, 70% to 90% recorded once. This chain joins TRBV2 and TRBJ1-4, with D possibly matching TRBD1 (6 bases). Sequenced here: peripheral blood, sampled on day 0 of AZD1222 vaccination. This sequence was found in an adult in good health. CDR3 amino acids: CASSPAGDNEKLFF. The DNA for the CDR3 is TGTGCCAGCAGTCCCGCAGGGGATAATGAAAAACTGTTTTTT.